This passage covers 16 T cell receptor beta chains from one sample sequenced in a study of blood T cells in healthy people across ages. A J-beta primer mix and a sample-barcoded 5' primer were used in a second PCR of about 6 to 12 cycles. TCRdb processed the 5' RACE reads anew with MiXCR; each CDR3 protein has one entry. The sample includes about 640,000 distinct CDR3 sequences, around three fifths of them seen just once. The sequencing input was blood. The receptors were sampled from a man between 60 and 75 years old in good health.

V and J are TRBV5-1 and TRBJ2-1, with TRBD2 matching over 14 bases. The CDR3 totals 17 residues. V lost 4 bases, J lost 5 bases, and 8 bases stayed unmatched. Germline V gene sequence: CDR1 SGHRS, CDR2 YFSETQ. The CDR3 DNA reads as TGCGCCAGCAGCGGGACTAGCGGGGGTCCTTTTGACAATGAGCAGTTCTTC. Its translation: CASSGTSGGPFDNEQFF.

This rearrangement joins TRBV6-5 to TRBJ2-2, with D possibly TRBD2 on 5 matching bases. V dropped 0 bases and J dropped 4 bases, with 12 bases sitting between them. Germline-derived CDR1 and CDR2 are MNHEY and SVGAGI. The CDR3 contains 16 residues. CDR3 DNA sequence: TGTGCCAGCAGTTACTCGATTGGCGGAGGCACCGGGGAGCTGTTTTTT. Encoded protein: CASSYSIGGGTGELFF.

This clonotype was seen a handful of times. The CDR3 bases are TGTGCCAGCAGCTTAGAGGTTCTGACCCAGTTCTTC. This sequence encodes CASSLEVLTQFF. The genes are TRBV7-2 and TRBJ2-1; D unresolved. The CDR3 totals 12 residues. Trimming took off 1 base at V and 13 bases at J, with 11 bases between the two ends. Germline CDR1 and CDR2: SGHTA and FQGNSA. Looking up the rest from reference TRBV7-2 and TRBJ2-1 gives the full variable domain: GAGVSQSPSNKVTEKGKDVELRCDPISGHTALYWYRQSLGQGLEFLIYFQGNSAPDKSGLPSDRFSAERTGGSVSTLTIQRTQQEDSAVYLCASSLEVLTQFFGPGTRLTVL.

This sequence joins TRBV2 and TRBJ2-3; D is perhaps TRBD2 (5 bases). The V gene lost 5 bases and the J gene lost 0 bases, with 12 bases spanning the gap. This CDR3 has 15 amino acids. The germline CDR1 and CDR2 sequences are SNHLY and FYNNEI. CDR3 sequence (DNA): TGTGCCAGCAGTCTAGAGGGTACTAGCACAGATACGCAGTATTTT. Translating it yields CASSLEGTSTDTQYF.

This clonotype was counted only a few times. The chain recombines TRBV18 with TRBJ1-1; TRBD1 matches at 9 bases. The germline CDR1 and CDR2 sequences are KGHSH and LQKENI. The ends lost 5 bases at V and 7 bases at J; junction bases unmatched: 2. This CDR3 spans 12 amino acids. The CDR3 protein is CASSTGQGEAFF. The CDR3 DNA reads TGTGCCAGCTCAACGGGACAGGGTGAAGCTTTCTTT.

J is TRBJ2-7 and V is TRBV5-1; D is possibly TRBD1 or TRBD2 (5 bases each). The V end lost 4 bases, the J end lost 2 bases, and 13 bases lay between the germline ends. The CDR3 spans 14 residues. From germline, CDR1 is SGHRS and CDR2 YFSETQ. The DNA for the CDR3 is TGCGCCAGCAGCACTGGGACGGTTCCCTACGAGCAGTACTTC. It codes for CASSTGTVPYEQYF.

The gene calls are TRBV28 and TRBJ2-2, with 11 bases lining up with TRBD1. Germline V gene data show CDR1 as MDHEN and CDR2 as SYDVKM. CDR3 length: 16 residues. The J segment lost 6 bases and the V segment lost 3 bases, leaving 6 bases of the junction unmatched. CDR3 sequence (DNA): TGTGCCAGCAGTTTCCCGGACAGGGGGCGCGCCGGGGAGCTGTTTTTT. Its protein product is CASSFPDRGRAGELFF. The whole variable domain, remainder taken from reference TRBV28 and TRBJ2-2, is DVKVTQSSRYLVKRTGEKVFLECVQDMDHENMFWYRQDPGLGLRLIYFSYDVKMKEKGDIPEGYSVSREKKERFSLILESASTNQTSMYLCASSFPDRGRAGELFFGEGSRLTVL.

This rearrangement joins TRBV5-1 to TRBJ2-1; D gene uncertain. CDR3 length: 13 residues. V lost 7 bases, J lost 6 bases, and 14 bases lay in between. Germline V gives CDR1 SGHRS, CDR2 YFSETQ. The CDR3 here is CASGRGSGNEQFF. In DNA, the CDR3 is TGCGCCAGCGGCCGCGGTTCGGGCAATGAGCAGTTCTTC.

This clonotype was detected only once. The J gene is TRBJ1-2, the V gene TRBV27, with 8 bases identical to TRBD1. After removal of 4 bases from V and 1 base from J, the junction contained 11 bases not matched to a gene. The CDR3 has 17 amino acids. The germline gives CDR1 MNHEY, CDR2 SMNVEV (reference sequence). The CDR3 DNA is TGTGCCAGCAGTTCAAGACAGGGGACCCTGTTTAACTATGGCTACACCTTC. Protein sequence: CASSSRQGTLFNYGYTF.

The CDR3 loop is CASNSKQGAGETQYF. As DNA, the CDR3 is TGTGCCAGCAATTCGAAACAGGGGGCGGGAGAGACCCAGTACTTC. This chain uses TRBV6-1 with TRBJ2-7, with 9 bases matching TRBD1. The J call may be faulty, since TRBJ2-5 better matches the DNA end. Per the germline V gene, CDR1 is MNHNS and CDR2 is SASEGT. This CDR3 spans 15 amino acids.

This clonotype was counted only a few times. The chain employs TRBV6-1 and TRBJ2-3, with a tentative D call TRBD2 (5 bases). The V gene's germline CDR1 is MNHNS and CDR2 SASEGT. Trimming took 4 bases from V and 0 from J, leaving 14 bases between them. The CDR3 totals 16 residues. The CDR3 nucleotides read TGTGCCAGCAGTGGCCCCCGGGGTTTCAGCACAGATACGCAGTATTTT. Amino acids: CASSGPRGFSTDTQYF.

This chain joins TRBV4-1 and TRBJ2-4; D ambiguous. This CDR3 has 17 amino acids. V dropped 1 base and J dropped 0 bases, with 13 bases sitting between them. Per the germline V gene, CDR1 is MGHRA and CDR2 is YSYEKL. The CDR3 spells CASSQGRAWGAKNIQYF. Written as DNA, the CDR3 is TGCGCCAGCAGCCAAGGAAGGGCATGGGGAGCCAAAAACATTCAGTACTTC.

The gene calls are TRBV6-5 and TRBJ2-7, with D perhaps matching TRBD2 (6 bases). The CDR3 is 14 residues long. The germline V gene encodes CDR1 MNHEY and CDR2 SVGAGI. Trimming pared 7 bases from V and 1 base from J, leaving 14 bases between. CDR3 sequence: CASTNPGVSYEQYF. As DNA, the CDR3 is TGTGCCAGCACTAACCCGGGGGTTTCCTACGAGCAGTACTTC.

The V call is TRBV7-9, the J call TRBJ2-5, with a weak D call TRBD2 (6 bases). Per germline, CDR1 SEHNR and CDR2 FQNEAQ (reference sequence). V was pared by 3 bases and J by 5 bases, with 10 bases between. The CDR3 has 13 amino acids. The CDR3 bases are TGTGCCAGCAGCTTCACCGCGGGGGAGACCCAGTACTTC. This translates into CASSFTAGETQYF. The whole variable domain, remainder taken from reference TRBV7-9 and TRBJ2-5, is DTGVSQNPRHKITKRGQNVTFRCDPISEHNRLYWYRQTLGQGPEFLTYFQNEAQLEKSRLLSDRFSAERPKGSFSTLEIQRTEQGDSAMYLCASSFTAGETQYFGPGTRLLVL.

This rearrangement joins TRBV6-5 to TRBJ1-2; a weak D match, TRBD1 (6 bases). Germline V gives CDR1 MNHEY, CDR2 SVGAGI. The CDR3 is 14 residues long. V gave up 2 bases and J gave up 5 bases, with 12 bases separating them. The CDR3 sequence is CASSYGRGDYGYTF. The CDR3 DNA is TGTGCCAGCAGTTACGGCAGGGGAGATTATGGCTACACCTTC.

This clonotype was picked up a small number of times. The gene calls are TRBV7-7 and TRBJ2-5, with 7 bases aligning to TRBD2. The CDR3 length is 14 residues. V lost 6 bases to trimming and J lost 0 bases; unmatched junction nucleotides: 4. The germline CDR1 and CDR2 sequences are SSHAT and FNYEAQ (reference sequence). CDR3 nucleotide sequence: TGTGCCAGCAGACCAGCGGGGAACCAAGAGACCCAGTACTTC. This translates into CASRPAGNQETQYF.